This T cell receptor (beta chain) was identified in a study of CD8+ T cells in alopecia areata. The V gene lost 6 bases and the J gene lost 1 base, with 10 bases spanning the gap. CDR1 is SGHRS, CDR2 YFSETQ, per germline. The CDR3 runs 13 residues. Treatment given: oral pan-JAK inhibitor, 5-10 mg twice daily. Details on this clone: Its matching antigen is unknown.

After isolation, RNA underwent reverse transcription to generate cDNA as the sequencing template. Clones were read by immunoSEQ multiplex PCR, and TCRdb kept only the in-frame ones, dropping some. The profile shows some 190,000 clones, approximately 50% of them singletons. The study's findings and limits: Tofacitinib yielded significantly lower scalp clonality and fewer expanded CD8+ clones among the top 100.

V gene TRBV5-1 combines with J gene TRBJ1-2; D may be TRBD1 (5 bases). The TCR sequence derives from a human donor with alopecia areata. This sample comprised CD8+ T cells sorted from blood, obtained at roughly week 53, from a patient treated with tofacitinib. The CDR3 reads CASKTDGNYGYTF. As DNA, the CDR3 is TGCGCCAGCAAGACAGATGGTAACTATGGCTACACCTTC.